Below, one TCR beta chain is given with its context. Its antigen is unidentified. These data belong to a study of healthy donors' naive CD4 and CD8 T cells. Whole-study findings and limits: Chains were not paired, since alpha and beta were sequenced in bulk. Around 14% of CD4/CD8 propensity variance appeared explained by V, J and CDR3 charge. Positive CDR3 charge linked to CD4+ cells, negative to CD8+ cells.

A linear amplification protocol produced the TCR libraries from 500 ng of total RNA. Authors' data handling: From 5 healthy donors, 78,498 rearranged TCR alpha transcripts were sequenced. From the reads, TCRdb called clonotypes with MiXCR, one entry per CDR3 protein. The V and J calls follow TCRdb's processing rather than the paper's. The data contain some 190,000 distinct CDR3 sequences, over 60% of them singletons. V shed 4 bases, J shed 4 bases, and the junction held 18 bases outside the gene matches. Germline V CDR1 and CDR2: MNHNY, SVGAGI (reference sequence). The CDR3 totals 21 residues. This chain uses TRBV6-6 with TRBJ2-1; 14 bases match TRBD2. The material sequenced was naive CD4+ and CD8+ T cells sorted from blood, pooled from several donors. This receptor was taken from a pool of human donors in good health; the sample pools cells from several healthy donors. The CDR3 DNA is TGTGCCAGCAGTTCCTTCCCGGGACTAGCGGGAGAACCGGGGATATACAATGAGCAGTTCTTC. This encodes CASSSFPGLAGEPGIYNEQFF.